The 28 T cell receptor beta chains presented below share a single source sample, sequenced in a study of OX40 agonist ivuxolimab in advanced cancers. The data were produced by immunoSEQ multiplex PCR, yet TCRdb's version contains in-frame clones alone and is incomplete. The profile covers tens of thousands of clones, with roughly nine tenths appearing a single time and roughly 4.8% taken by the ten largest. The sequencing here drew on CD4+ or CD8+ T cells sorted from blood, taken in a trial of the OX40 agonist ivuxolimab. The receptor set was obtained from an adult with an advanced solid tumor such as melanoma, head and neck, liver or kidney cancer.

DNA for the CDR3: TGTGCCAGCAGTTACATTCCCCCGAACACCGGGGAGCTGTTTTTT. Residues: CASSYIPPNTGELFF. The V gene is TRBV6-8, the J gene TRBJ2-2; D remains ambiguous. Germline V gene data show CDR1 as MNHGY and CDR2 as SAAAGT. The CDR3 is made up of 15 amino acids. The V gene lost 2 bases and the J gene lost 0 bases, with 7 bases spanning the gap.

The chain has TRBV5-5 and TRBJ1-1; 7 bases line up with TRBD1. The CDR3 contains 15 residues. The ends lost 0 bases at V and 8 bases at J; junction bases unmatched: 10. CDR1 is SGHKS and CDR2 is YYEKEE in the germline V gene (reference sequence). The CDR3 loop reads CASSLAGTANLEAFF. CDR3 in DNA: TGTGCCAGCAGCTTGGCCGGGACAGCTAATTTAGAAGCTTTCTTT.

V and J are TRBV27 and TRBJ1-2; perhaps TRBD1 as D (5 bases). The CDR3 extends over 15 amino acids. Trimming took off 4 bases at V and 0 bases at J, with 12 bases between the two ends. CDR1 and CDR2 (germline): MNHEY, SMNVEV (reference sequence). The DNA for the CDR3 is TGTGCCAGCAGTTCCACGCAGGGAGCTAACTATGGCTACACCTTC. Its protein is CASSSTQGANYGYTF.

The chain recombines TRBV6-5 with TRBJ2-3, with 10 nucleotides matching TRBD1. From germline, CDR1 is MNHEY and CDR2 SVGAGI. The CDR3 runs 11 residues. Germline trimming cut 5 bases from V and 13 bases from J; bases unmatched to any gene: 3. The CDR3 here is CASSQGQGKYF. DNA for the CDR3: TGTGCCAGCAGTCAGGGACAGGGGAAGTATTTT.

The CDR3 sequence: CASSSPTDTGELFF. In DNA form, the CDR3 reads TGTGCCAGCAGTTCCCCGACAGACACCGGGGAGCTGTTTTTT. V is TRBV4-2 and J is TRBJ2-2; D is perhaps TRBD1 (5 bases). V was cut by 6 bases and J by 3 bases, with 11 bases left in between. CDR1 and CDR2 from the germline V gene are LGHNA and YNFKEQ. The CDR3 totals 14 residues.

The rearrangement uses TRBV7-8 and TRBJ1-5, with D uncertain. The CDR3 extends over 17 amino acids. The germline V and J ends were trimmed by 1 base and 3 bases, with 16 bases remaining between them. Germline CDR1 reads SGHVS; CDR2 reads FQNEAQ. The CDR3 DNA reads as TGTGCCAGCAGCTTAGGGGGTCTCCTCGGGTACAATCAGCCCCAGCATTTT. This encodes CASSLGGLLGYNQPQHF.

On this clone itself: An end of the junction does not agree with germline; a read error may underlie this. The chain recombines TRBV7-7 with TRBJ2-5; 9 nucleotides match TRBD1. The CDR3 consists of 16 residues. Germline V gene sequence: CDR1 SSHAT, CDR2 FNYEAQ (reference sequence). CDR3 in DNA: TGTGCTAGCAGCCCTGACAGGGGGTCGGGCCAAGAGACCCAGTACTTC. Its protein product is CASSPDRGSGQETQYF.

Here the CDR3 reads CASSLYLTEAFF. Written as DNA, the CDR3 is TGTGCCAGCAGCTTATATCTCACTGAAGCTTTCTTT. The chain is built from TRBV7-9 and TRBJ1-1; no reliable D call. Trimming removed 2 bases at V and 4 bases at J, with 5 bases between. This CDR3 contains 12 residues. Germline V gene lookup returns CDR1 SEHNR and CDR2 FQNEAQ (reference sequence).

V is TRBV29-1 and J is TRBJ2-7; 13 bases are a match to TRBD2. The CDR3 extends over 14 amino acids. The germline gives CDR1 SQVTM, CDR2 ANQGSEA. The junction had 2 bases not matched to a gene; V was cut back by 6 bases and J by 0 bases. CDR3 sequence: CSVGTSGASYEQYF. CDR3 sequence (DNA): TGCAGCGTGGGGACTAGCGGGGCCTCCTACGAGCAGTACTTC.

The chain couples TRBV5-4 to TRBJ2-5; 11 bases align to TRBD2. The CDR3 runs to 15 residues. Germline CDR1 SGHNT, CDR2 YYREEE (reference sequence). The junction had 7 bases not matched to a gene; V was cut back by 4 bases and J by 5 bases. The CDR3 protein is CASSQTSGTAETQYF. CDR3 DNA sequence: TGTGCCAGCAGCCAGACTAGCGGGACGGCGGAGACCCAGTACTTC.

The chain has TRBV12-5 and TRBJ1-3; possible D gene TRBD1, 6 bases. V shed 2 bases and J shed 2 bases, with 16 bases lying between them. Per germline, CDR1 LGHNT and CDR2 FRNRAP. This CDR3 comprises 17 residues. CDR3: CASGLTVDSLTGNTIYF. The DNA of the CDR3 is TGTGCTAGTGGTTTGACCGTGGACAGCTTAACTGGAAACACCATATATTTT.

This sequence joins TRBV28 and TRBJ2-5; D not certain. There are 14 residues in the CDR3. V was pared by 2 bases and J by 5 bases, with 12 bases between. Germline CDR1 is MDHEN and CDR2 is SYDVKM. In DNA form, the CDR3 reads TGTGCCAGCAGTTTAGGAGCAGGAAGGGAGACCCAGTACTTC. It codes for CASSLGAGRETQYF.

The V gene is TRBV2, the J gene TRBJ2-3, with a tentative D call TRBD2 (6 bases). V was pared by 5 bases and J by 5 bases, with 20 bases between. Germline assignment: CDR1 SNHLY and CDR2 FYNNEI. The CDR3 extends over 16 amino acids. The CDR3 DNA reads TGTGCCAGCAGTAATAAACCGGGACTGGGGGGAGATACGCAGTATTTT. This codes for CASSNKPGLGGDTQYF. The full variable domain, rest sourced from reference TRBV2 and TRBJ2-3, is EPEVTQTPSHQVTQMGQEVILRCVPISNHLYFYWYRQILGQKVEFLVSFYNNEISEKSEIFDDQFSVERPDGSNFTLKIRSTKLEDSAMYFCASSNKPGLGGDTQYFGPGTRLTVL.

This clone appeared once. This sequence joins TRBV27 and TRBJ2-1; D may be TRBD2 (5 bases). The V gene lost 2 bases and the J gene lost 0 bases, with 8 bases spanning the gap. The V gene's germline CDR1 is MNHEY and CDR2 SMNVEV (reference sequence). The CDR3 sequence is 15 residues long. For the CDR3, the DNA is TGTGCCAGCAGTTTAAAAGGGAGCTCCTACAATGAGCAGTTCTTC. Translated, it gives CASSLKGSSYNEQFF.

This sequence joins TRBV10-3 and TRBJ2-1, with D possibly matching TRBD2 (6 bases). V was pared by 3 bases and J by 10 bases, with 22 bases between. The CDR3 is 16 amino acids. In germline, CDR1 is ENHRY, CDR2 SYGVKD. The CDR3 loop is CAISEQGLPSGEEQFF. Written as DNA, the CDR3 is TGTGCCATCAGTGAACAAGGACTACCCAGTGGCGAGGAGCAGTTCTTC.

The sample holds a few counts of this clone. The rearrangement uses TRBV4-2 and TRBJ2-2; a weak D match, TRBD1 (6 bases). CDR3 length: 15 residues. CDR1 and CDR2 (germline): LGHNA, YNFKEQ. The V end was cut by 3 bases, the J end by 5 bases, with 13 bases between. The CDR3 nucleotides are TGTGCCAGCAGCCAGGGTATAGGGGGAACCGGGGAGCTGTTTTTT. Protein: CASSQGIGGTGELFF.

The V call is TRBV28, the J call TRBJ2-1, with TRBD2 matching over 8 bases. J was trimmed by 9 bases and V by 3 bases; bases with no gene match: 7. Looked up from germline, CDR1 is MDHEN and CDR2 is SYDVKM. The CDR3 has 14 amino acids. CDR3 residues: CASSLPGGVGEQFF. CDR3 nucleotides: TGTGCCAGCAGTTTGCCCGGGGGGGTAGGTGAGCAGTTCTTC.

This chain links TRBV28 with TRBJ2-7; 10 nucleotides agree with TRBD1. Trimming removed 4 bases from V and 0 bases from J; junction bases left unmatched: 9. Germline CDR1 and CDR2: MDHEN and SYDVKM. There are 17 residues in the CDR3. This CDR3 is CASSSTPGTGASYEQYF. The CDR3 nucleotides are TGTGCCAGCAGTTCCACTCCCGGGACAGGGGCCTCCTACGAGCAGTACTTC.

The chain is built from TRBV10-1 and TRBJ1-1; the D gene is possibly TRBD1 (6 bases). V shed 0 bases and J shed 5 bases, with 10 bases lying between them. This CDR3 has 14 amino acids. Per germline, CDR1 WNHNN and CDR2 SYGVQD (reference sequence). CDR3 residues: CASSESYRETEAFF. The CDR3, as DNA: TGCGCCAGCAGTGAGTCTTACAGGGAGACTGAAGCTTTCTTT.

V gene TRBV21-1 combines with J gene TRBJ2-6; TRBD1 was called by the table and not checked on the DNA. TRBV21-1 is a documented pseudogene. The CDR3 covers 17 residues. The CDR3 region has the DNA TGTGCCAGCAGCGAGACAGAGGAAGACTCTGGGGCCAACGTCCTGACTTTC. As protein: CASSETEEDSGANVLTF.

This clone has only one observation. The chain combines TRBV7-8 with TRBJ1-1; 7 bases line up with TRBD1. The CDR3 has 17 residues. V was pared by 5 bases and J by 0 bases, with 12 bases of the junction left unmatched. Germline V gives CDR1 SGHVS, CDR2 FQNEAQ. The DNA of the CDR3 is TGTGCCAGCAGCCCAGCGACAGGGAGTCTGATGAACACTGAAGCTTTCTTT. It yields the protein CASSPATGSLMNTEAFF.

The chain has TRBV5-1 and TRBJ1-1, with D perhaps TRBD1 (5 bases). The V gene lost 3 bases and the J gene lost 0 bases, with 12 bases spanning the gap. Germline values: CDR1 SGHRS, CDR2 YFSETQ. The CDR3 length is 15 residues. CDR3 in DNA: TGCGCCAGCAGCTGGGGACCGCAAATGAACACTGAAGCTTTCTTT. This translates into CASSWGPQMNTEAFF.

CDR3 protein: CASSLHGGRKDQPQHF. Written as DNA, the CDR3 is TGTGCCAGCAGCCTCCATGGGGGGCGAAAGGATCAGCCCCAGCATTTT. The chain joins TRBV11-1 to TRBJ1-5; the D gene is possibly TRBD1 (6 bases). V lost 5 bases, J lost 5 bases, and 19 bases lay in between. Germline lookup yields CDR1 SGHAT and CDR2 FQDESV (reference sequence). This CDR3 contains 16 residues.

The V call is TRBV11-3, the J call TRBJ2-5; D unresolved. The ends were cut back, 2 bases at V and 5 bases at J, with 12 bases in the middle. The CDR3 covers 14 residues. Germline assignment: CDR1 SGHNT and CDR2 YENEEA. The CDR3, as DNA: TGTGCCAGCAGCTTAACGGCTATGCACGAGACCCAGTACTTC. This encodes CASSLTAMHETQYF. Variable domain in full (rest from reference TRBV11-3 and TRBJ2-5): EAGVVQSPRYKIIEKKQPVAFWCNPISGHNTLYWYLQNLGQGPELLIRYENEEAVDDSQLPKDRFSAERLKGVDSTLKIQPAELGDSAVYLCASSLTAMHETQYFGPGTRLLVL.

The rearrangement uses TRBV5-6 and TRBJ1-1, with D perhaps matching TRBD1 (5 bases). The germline V gene encodes CDR1 SGHDT and CDR2 YYEEEE. The CDR3 loop spans 15 amino acids. Trimming removed 2 bases from V and 1 base from J, with 12 bases in between. CDR3 region: CASSFWGPRNTEAFF. CDR3 DNA: TGTGCCAGCAGCTTTTGGGGACCTCGGAACACTGAAGCTTTCTTT.

V and J are TRBV18 and TRBJ1-5; D gene ambiguous. The CDR3 length is 15 residues. Per the germline V gene, CDR1 is KGHSH and CDR2 is LQKENI. The V end was cut by 3 bases, the J end by 4 bases, with 13 bases between. The CDR3 DNA reads as TGTGCCAGCTCACCCGGGGAGGGCCCGAATCAGCCCCAGCATTTT. This sequence encodes CASSPGEGPNQPQHF.

The V and J genes are TRBV5-1 and TRBJ2-1; 11 bases match TRBD2. V lost 0 bases, J lost 4 bases, and 3 bases stayed unmatched. Germline CDR1 SGHRS, CDR2 YFSETQ. This CDR3 has 16 amino acids. Written as DNA, the CDR3 is TGCGCCAGCAGCTTGGGGACTAGCGGGCCTTACAATGAGCAGTTCTTC. Translating gives CASSLGTSGPYNEQFF.

The chain combines TRBV6-1 with TRBJ2-7; D is uncertain. From germline, CDR1 is MNHNS and CDR2 SASEGT. The CDR3 has 13 amino acids. V was cut by 2 bases and J by 2 bases, with 7 bases left in between. The CDR3 DNA is TGTGCCAGCAGTGAACTTGGAACCTACGAGCAGTACTTC. Encoded protein: CASSELGTYEQYF.